The sequence of this T cell receptor (beta chain) was determined in a study of cytomegalovirus exposure and HLA in healthy donors. General study points: Some segments of the V type, notably TRBV6-2 and TRBV6-3, were excluded as indistinguishable. Accurate prediction of HLA-A and HLA-B alleles (for most subjects) was reportedly achieved from TCR beta sequences.

Primers for the PCR totalled 60 Vbeta and 13 Jbeta. Sequencing used immunoSEQ multiplex PCR; TCRdb keeps in-frame clones, though not all of them. The sample has fewer than 110,000 clones; under 80% are singletons. In regard to this clone: Its specificity is unknown.

Germline V CDR1 and CDR2: SGHRS, YFSETQ. Trimming cost V 3 bases and J 1 base; bases outside gene matches: 3. CDR3 length: 15 amino acids. V is TRBV5-1 and J is TRBJ2-5; TRBD2 agrees at 10 bases. The sequence was obtained from a woman aged 18-30 years in good health and CMV-seropositive. Sequenced sample: PBMCs. This chain's CDR3 is CASSSSGGVQETQYF. CDR3 nucleotide sequence: TGCGCCAGCAGCTCGAGCGGGGGGGTCCAAGAGACCCAGTACTTC. Drawing the rest from reference TRBV5-1 and TRBJ2-5, the complete variable domain is KAGVTQTPRYLIKTRGQQVTLSCSPISGHRSVSWYQQTPGQGLQFLFEYFSETQRNKGNFPGRFSGRQFSNSRSEMNVSTLELGDSALYLCASSSSGGVQETQYFGPGTRLLVL.